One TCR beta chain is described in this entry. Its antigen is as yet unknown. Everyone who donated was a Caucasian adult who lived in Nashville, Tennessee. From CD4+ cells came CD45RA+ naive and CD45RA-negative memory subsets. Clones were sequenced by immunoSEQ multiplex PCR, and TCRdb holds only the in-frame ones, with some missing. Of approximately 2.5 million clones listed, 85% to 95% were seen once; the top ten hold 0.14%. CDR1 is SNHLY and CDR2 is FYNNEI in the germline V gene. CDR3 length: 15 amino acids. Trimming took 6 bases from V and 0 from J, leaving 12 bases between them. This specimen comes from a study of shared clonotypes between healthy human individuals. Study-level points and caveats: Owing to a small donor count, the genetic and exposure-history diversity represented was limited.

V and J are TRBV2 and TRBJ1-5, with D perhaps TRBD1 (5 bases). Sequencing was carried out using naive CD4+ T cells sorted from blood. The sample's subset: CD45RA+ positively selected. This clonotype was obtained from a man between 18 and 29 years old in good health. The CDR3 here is CASRSGHLSNQPQHF. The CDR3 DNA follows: TGTGCCAGCAGATCCGGACACCTTAGCAATCAGCCCCAGCATTTT.